Each of the 22 T cell receptor beta chains below was sequenced from the same sample in a study of T cell responses to AZD1222 COVID-19 vaccine. Sequencing was performed with immunoSEQ multiplex PCR; in TCRdb, only in-frame clones are kept and a portion is missing. Among roughly 120,000 clones listed, more than 80% were seen once. The specimen comprised peripheral blood, sampled 28 days after the second AZD1222 dose. These receptors all stem from an adult who received the AZD1222 COVID-19 vaccine.

The CDR3 spells CASSYRAEAFF. The CDR3 DNA reads TGTGCCAGCAGTTATCGGGCTGAAGCTTTCTTT. The chain has TRBV6-5 and TRBJ1-1, with unresolved D. The CDR3 covers 11 residues. Trimming left V 3 bases short and J 6 bases short, with 5 bases between. Germline assignment: CDR1 MNHEY and CDR2 SVGAGI.

V usage is TRBV9 and J usage is TRBJ2-7, with a possible D match to TRBD1 (5 bases). The germline V and J ends were trimmed by 4 bases and 0 bases, with 8 bases remaining between them. CDR1 is SGDLS and CDR2 is YYNGEE in the germline V gene. The CDR3 contains 13 residues. CDR3 DNA sequence: TGTGCCAGCAGCAAAGACAGCTCCTACGAGCAGTACTTC. Residues: CASSKDSSYEQYF.

V gene TRBV14 combines with J gene TRBJ2-1, with TRBD1 matching 8 bases. V lost 1 base to trimming and J lost 7 bases; unmatched junction nucleotides: 6. Germline V gene sequence: CDR1 SGHDN, CDR2 FVKESK. CDR3 length: 15 residues. CDR3 sequence (DNA): TGTGCCAGCAGCCAAGTCAGGGGGCTTGGGAATGAGCAGTTCTTC. Residues: CASSQVRGLGNEQFF.

The V call is TRBV5-4, the J call TRBJ2-1; TRBD1 is a possible D gene (6 bases). With 0 bases removed from V and 7 bases from J, the gap between germline ends came to 17 bases. CDR1 and CDR2 (germline): SGHNT, YYREEE (reference sequence). The CDR3 sequence is 16 residues long. This CDR3 reads CASSLAPGVGQNEQFF. CDR3 coding DNA: TGTGCCAGCAGCTTGGCTCCAGGTGTGGGACAAAATGAGCAGTTCTTC.

The chain has TRBV28 and TRBJ1-6, with D maybe TRBD1 (5 bases). Germline values: CDR1 MDHEN, CDR2 SYDVKM. This CDR3 is 13 amino acids long. Trimming removed 6 bases at V and 5 bases at J, with 8 bases between. CDR3 in DNA: TGTGCCAGCAGGACAGTTAATAATTCACCCCTCCACTTT. Translating it yields CASRTVNNSPLHF.

In DNA, the CDR3 is TGTGCCATCAGTGGGGACAAAGCGAACACCGGGGAGCTGTTTTTT. Translated: CAISGDKANTGELFF. The rearrangement links TRBV10-3 to TRBJ2-2; perhaps TRBD1 as D (6 bases). CDR1 ENHRY and CDR2 SYGVKD come from the germline V gene. The germline V and J ends were trimmed by 4 bases and 0 bases, with 9 bases remaining between them. The CDR3 is 15 amino acids.

This chain uses TRBV6-2 or TRBV6-3 with TRBJ1-2, with D possibly TRBD1 on 5 matching bases. CDR3 length: 17 amino acids. Trimming shortened V by 5 bases and J by 2 bases, and 21 bases separated the two germline ends. Per germline, CDR1 MNHEY and CDR2 SVGEGT. The chain's CDR3 is CASSHPQGGFGNYGYTF. The CDR3 nucleotides are TGTGCCAGCAGTCACCCCCAGGGAGGGTTTGGGAACTATGGCTACACCTTC.

V and J are TRBV6-5 and TRBJ2-3; the D is unclear. Germline loops: CDR1 MNHEY, CDR2 SVGAGI. V shed 0 bases and J shed 5 bases, with 6 bases lying between them. This CDR3 has 13 amino acids. The CDR3 bases are TGTGCCAGCAGTTACTCGCGTGGAGATACGCAGTATTTT. Encoded protein: CASSYSRGDTQYF.

The rearrangement links TRBV9 to TRBJ1-5; 8 bases are shared with TRBD1. The germline CDR1 and CDR2 sequences are SGDLS and YYNGEE. The junction had 19 bases not matched to a gene; V was cut back by 4 bases and J by 7 bases. CDR3 length: 18 amino acids. The DNA for the CDR3 is TGTGCCAGCAGCCAAATTCCCCAAGGACAGGGTCGGCGGCAGCCCCAGCATTTT. Protein sequence: CASSQIPQGQGRRQPQHF. Complete variable domain (other parts from reference TRBV9 and TRBJ1-5): DSGVTQTPKHLITATGQRVTLRCSPRSGDLSVYWYQQSLDQGLQFLIQYYNGEERAKGNILERFSAQQFPDLHSELNLSSLELGDSALYFCASSQIPQGQGRRQPQHFGDGTRLSIL.

The chain has TRBV13 and TRBJ2-5; 9 bases line up with TRBD1. The germline V gene has CDR1 PRHDT and CDR2 FYEKMQ (reference sequence). This CDR3 contains 13 residues. Trimming removed 4 bases from V and 7 bases from J; junction bases left unmatched: 4. The CDR3 DNA reads TGTGCCAGCAGCTCGGGACAGGGAGGGACCCAGTACTTC. Encoded protein: CASSSGQGGTQYF.

The J gene is TRBJ2-5, the V gene TRBV27; possibly TRBD1 for D (5 bases). This CDR3 contains 15 residues. Per the germline V gene, CDR1 is MNHEY and CDR2 is SMNVEV (reference sequence). Trimming removed 0 bases at V and 2 bases at J, with 10 bases between. The CDR3 coding sequence is TGTGCCAGCAGTTTATCCCGACAGAAACAAGAGACCCAGTACTTC. Encoded protein: CASSLSRQKQETQYF.

The chain is built from TRBV7-9 and TRBJ1-1, with no clear D. With 4 bases removed from V and 0 bases from J, the gap between germline ends came to 12 bases. The CDR3 totals 15 residues. Germline CDR1 and CDR2: SEHNR and FQNEAQ (reference sequence). The CDR3 DNA sequence: TGTGCCAGCAGCTCCAGCCCGGGGATGAACACTGAAGCTTTCTTT. Its translation: CASSSSPGMNTEAFF. The full variable domain, its missing parts supplied by reference TRBV7-9 and TRBJ1-1, is DTGVSQNPRHKITKRGQNVTFRCDPISEHNRLYWYRQTLGQGPEFLTYFQNEAQLEKSRLLSDRFSAERPKGSFSTLEIQRTEQGDSAMYLCASSSSPGMNTEAFFGQGTRLTVV.

This chain links TRBV29-1 with TRBJ2-7; D possibly corresponds to TRBD1 (6 bases). The CDR3 is made up of 12 amino acids. The V end lost 4 bases, the J end lost 7 bases, and 14 bases lay between the germline ends. Germline CDR1 SQVTM, CDR2 ANQGSEA. The CDR3 coding sequence is TGCAGCGTTGTACTACAGGGTGCAGAGCAGTACTTC. Its protein is CSVVLQGAEQYF.

The V and J genes are TRBV5-1 and TRBJ2-7, with TRBD1 matching over 9 bases. The germline V gene has CDR1 SGHRS and CDR2 YFSETQ. The V gene end was trimmed by 3 bases and the J gene end by 2 bases; junction bases not matched to a gene: 3. The CDR3 sequence is 14 residues long. The CDR3 reads CASSWGQGPYEQYF. CDR3 bases: TGCGCCAGCAGCTGGGGACAGGGCCCCTACGAGCAGTACTTC.

The gene calls are TRBV11-2 and TRBJ1-5; D gene ambiguous. V lost 0 bases and J lost 6, with 9 bases in between. Germline assignment: CDR1 SGHAT and CDR2 FQNNGV. There are 14 residues in the CDR3. The CDR3 region has the DNA TGTGCCAGCAGCTTAGATTCACAATTTCAGCCCCAGCATTTT. Residues: CASSLDSQFQPQHF.

V is TRBV27 and J is TRBJ1-5, with a possible D match to TRBD1 (6 bases). V lost 5 bases, J lost 0 bases, and 17 bases lay in between. Germline CDR1 MNHEY, CDR2 SMNVEV (reference sequence). The CDR3 contains 17 residues. This CDR3 reads CASSPRGGPGSNQPQHF. The CDR3, as DNA: TGTGCCAGCAGTCCACGAGGGGGGCCTGGTAGCAATCAGCCCCAGCATTTT.

A remark on this clone: This CDR3 is also generated by other DNA sequences in the sample. This CDR3 is CASSLSGGTDTQYF. CDR3 DNA: TGTGCCAGCAGCTTATCCGGGGGCACAGATACGCAGTATTTT. The chain combines TRBV7-2 with TRBJ2-3, with D maybe TRBD2 (5 bases). CDR1 and CDR2 from the germline V gene are SGHTA and FQGNSA. The CDR3 extends over 14 amino acids. Trimming took off 2 bases at V and 1 base at J, with 7 bases between the two ends.

The V call is TRBV4-2, the J call TRBJ1-5; D remains unclear. The CDR3 runs 14 residues. V lost 4 bases and J 1 base, leaving 8 bases between the germline ends. CDR1 and CDR2 from the germline V gene are LGHNA and YNFKEQ. CDR3 in DNA: TGTGCCAGCAGCCCGAGACAAAGCAATCAGCCCCAGCATTTT. Translation gives CASSPRQSNQPQHF.

The J gene is TRBJ2-7, the V gene TRBV6-5; D perhaps matches TRBD2 (5 bases). V gave up 6 bases and J gave up 1 base, with 10 bases separating them. This CDR3 is built from 13 residues. Germline CDR1 is MNHEY and CDR2 is SVGAGI. The CDR3 DNA reads as TGTGCCAGCAGCGGGATGGTTTCCTACGAGCAGTACTTC. Translated, it gives CASSGMVSYEQYF.

V and J are TRBV10-3 and TRBJ2-2, with a weak D call TRBD2 (5 bases). V lost 5 bases, J lost 6 bases, and 7 bases lay in between. The CDR3 is 12 amino acids. CDR1 ENHRY and CDR2 SYGVKD come from the germline V gene. CDR3 in amino acids: CAISTSPGELFF. The DNA for the CDR3 is TGTGCCATCAGTACTAGTCCCGGGGAGCTGTTTTTT.

J is TRBJ2-7 and V is TRBV5-1; 10 bases align to TRBD1. Germline CDR1 reads SGHRS; CDR2 reads YFSETQ. The V segment lost 4 bases and the J segment 6 bases; nucleotides outside the gene matches: 7. The CDR3 consists of 14 residues. In DNA, the CDR3 is TGCGCCAGCAGCGACCCAGGGACAGGGGTCGAGCAGTACTTC. The encoded protein is CASSDPGTGVEQYF.

This clone appeared a single time. This sequence joins TRBV27 and TRBJ2-3, with 7 bases that match TRBD2. V shed 6 bases and J 2 bases; nucleotides not matched to a gene: 14. This CDR3 has 17 residues. CDR1 and CDR2 (germline): MNHEY, SMNVEV (reference sequence). The CDR3 DNA reads as TGTGCCAGCAGCCCGCTTCGCCTAGCGGACTTCACAGATACGCAGTATTTT. Residues: CASSPLRLADFTDTQYF.